This T cell receptor (beta chain) originates from a study of cytomegalovirus exposure and HLA in healthy donors. General study points: A later analysis linked a missense DCLRE1C variant to TCR beta V- and J-gene trimming. 87-base-pair reads could not separate some V segments, including TRBV6-2 and TRBV6-3. A list of approximately 160 TCR beta chains associated with cytomegalovirus was given.

Primers for the PCR totalled 60 Vbeta and 13 Jbeta. The method was immunoSEQ multiplex PCR; TCRdb's version includes in-frame clones alone and lacks a portion of them. The repertoire holds approximately 150,000 clones, with 70% to 80% as singletons. As for the donors, each was a healthy bone marrow donor. Details on this clone: Its antigen remains unidentified.

This CDR3 comprises 12 residues. Germline-derived CDR1 and CDR2 are SNHLY and FYNNEI. V was clipped by 7 bases and J by 4 bases, with 10 bases between them. Sequencing was done on a sample of PBMCs. This sequence joins TRBV2 and TRBJ1-2, with D unclear. The sequence was obtained from a woman in her forties in good health and CMV-seronegative. CDR3 sequence: CASMEALYGYTF. The CDR3 DNA reads as TGTGCCAGCATGGAAGCCCTCTATGGCTACACCTTC.